The 21 T cell receptor beta chains below come from one sample, sequenced in a study of T cells in Graves' hyperthyroidism and ophthalmopathy. RNA transcripts yielded amplified TCR beta CDR3 regions. When the TCR CDR3 underwent first-round RT-PCR, the HTBI primer set was used. TCRdb called the multiplex PCR reads again in MiXCR, with one record for every CDR3 protein. In the table there are hundreds of thousands of distinct CDR3 sequences, under 45% of which are singletons. Material: blood. All receptors come from a woman aged 35 to 49 with Graves' hyperthyroidism.

CDR3 amino acids: CASSPGLSAFF. The CDR3 DNA follows: TGTGCCAGCAGCCCAGGGTTATCGGCTTTCTTT. This chain links TRBV11-2 with TRBJ1-1, with D possibly matching TRBD1 (5 bases). Trimming pared 5 bases from V and 11 bases from J, leaving 12 bases between. Germline CDR1 reads SGHAT; CDR2 reads FQNNGV. The CDR3 has 11 amino acids.

The CDR3 protein is CATSKTLRDTDTQYF. The CDR3 DNA reads TGTGCCACCAGCAAAACGCTTAGAGACACAGATACGCAGTATTTT. The gene calls are TRBV15 and TRBJ2-3; unclear D gene. The CDR3 consists of 15 residues. V lost 4 bases and J 2 bases, leaving 13 bases between the germline ends. The germline V gene has CDR1 LNHNV and CDR2 YYDKDF (reference sequence).

This clonotype was observed at least ten times. This chain uses TRBV10-3 with TRBJ1-3; a weak D match, TRBD1 (6 bases). Germline CDR1 and CDR2: ENHRY and SYGVKD. The CDR3 has 15 amino acids. Trimming removed 7 bases from V and 1 base from J, with 14 bases in between. The CDR3 here is CAINKKGDSGNTIYF. For the CDR3, the DNA is TGTGCCATCAATAAAAAGGGGGATTCTGGAAACACCATATATTTT.

This clonotype was observed a handful of times. The CDR3 coding sequence is TGTGCCAGCAGCTCCCCGAGGGGGGGCAGGACCGGGGAGCTGTTTTTT. It yields the protein CASSSPRGGRTGELFF. The V call is TRBV7-9, the J call TRBJ2-2; perhaps TRBD2 as D (7 bases). Trimming shortened V by 4 bases and J by 5 bases, and 17 bases separated the two germline ends. The CDR3 contains 16 residues. Germline V gene data show CDR1 as SEHNR and CDR2 as FQNEAQ (reference sequence).

This clonotype was seen only a few times. The rearrangement uses TRBV20-1 and TRBJ2-3, with TRBD2 as a possible D gene (5 bases). V lost 3 bases and J lost 1, with 17 bases in between. In germline, CDR1 is DFQATT, CDR2 SNEGSKA (reference sequence). There are 16 residues in the CDR3. CDR3 DNA sequence: TGCAGTGCTAGTCCGGGCATCCGGGGTGGCACAGATACGCAGTATTTT. Translated: CSASPGIRGGTDTQYF.

The chain recombines TRBV20-1 with TRBJ2-5, with a weak D call TRBD2 (5 bases). Trimming shortened V by 3 bases and J by 9 bases, and 14 bases separated the two germline ends. Germline V gene sequence: CDR1 DFQATT, CDR2 SNEGSKA (reference sequence). CDR3 length equals 12 residues. CDR3 region: CSARRGKGSQYF. The CDR3 region has the DNA TGCAGTGCTAGGAGAGGGAAAGGGTCCCAGTACTTC.

This clonotype appeared many times. V usage is TRBV2 and J usage is TRBJ1-4; 10 nucleotides line up with TRBD1. Germline V gives CDR1 SNHLY, CDR2 FYNNEI. The CDR3 extends over 15 amino acids. Trimming at V came to 6 bases and at J to 4 bases, leaving 5 bases not matched to a gene. The CDR3 nucleotides read TGTGCCAGCAGGGACCGGACAGGGGGTAATGAAAAACTGTTTTTT. Amino acid sequence: CASRDRTGGNEKLFF.

This clonotype came up many times. Here the CDR3 reads CASSSYGDTESYGYTF. The CDR3 nucleotides are TGTGCCAGCAGCTCGTATGGGGACACCGAATCGTATGGCTACACCTTC. The V and J genes are TRBV7-8 and TRBJ1-2, with TRBD1 as a possible D gene (6 bases). The length of the CDR3 is 16 residues. CDR1 and CDR2 (germline): SGHVS, FQNEAQ. Trimming took off 4 bases at V and 5 bases at J, with 20 bases between the two ends.

The table lists this clonotype with many counts. V gene TRBV20-1 combines with J gene TRBJ2-7, with 8 bases that match TRBD1. The V and J ends lost 3 bases and 1 base, in that order; junction bases with no gene match: 8. Germline assignment: CDR1 DFQATT and CDR2 SNEGSKA (reference sequence). The CDR3 loop spans 15 amino acids. CDR3 residues: CSASKTGVVSYEQYF. The CDR3 coding sequence is TGCAGTGCTAGCAAGACAGGGGTTGTTTCCTACGAGCAGTACTTC.

The chain combines TRBV6-5 with TRBJ1-5; D is unclear. Germline values: CDR1 MNHEY, CDR2 SVGAGI. Trimming took off 2 bases at V and 5 bases at J, with 10 bases between the two ends. This CDR3 is 14 amino acids long. CDR3 region: CASSYERWDQPQHF. Here the CDR3 DNA reads TGTGCCAGCAGTTACGAACGGTGGGATCAGCCCCAGCATTTT.

In its sample, this clonotype was seen a few times. The rearrangement joins TRBV12-3 or TRBV12-4 to TRBJ2-5; D perhaps matches TRBD2 (5 bases). V was cut by 4 bases and J by 5 bases, with 20 bases left in between. This CDR3 is built from 16 residues. CDR3 bases: TGTGCCAGCAGTTCCCGGTCAGTTGAGGGAAAGGAGACCCAGTACTTC. This translates into CASSSRSVEGKETQYF.

Turning to this clonotype: This may be a read error, as it is one base from a much larger clone. Since no conserved phenylalanine or tryptophan closes the CDR3, a read error is the likely cause. This chain uses TRBV11-1 with TRBJ2-7; either TRBD1 or TRBD2 may supply D (6 bases each). The CDR3 runs 14 residues. Looked up from germline, CDR1 is SGHAT and CDR2 is FQDESV (reference sequence). V was clipped by 5 bases and J by 6 bases, with 17 bases between them. The CDR3 nucleotides are TGTGCCAGCAGCGCGACTAGGGGGAAGTCCGAGCAGTACCTC. Translating it yields CASSATRGKSEQYL.

This clonotype was observed at least ten times. In DNA form, the CDR3 reads TGTGCCAGCAGCAAAAGGGGGGGCACTGAAGCTTTCTTT. Its protein product is CASSKRGGTEAFF. The chain joins TRBV7-2 to TRBJ1-1; D possibly corresponds to TRBD1 (6 bases). Germline CDR1 SGHTA, CDR2 FQGNSA. Trimming left V 5 bases short and J 4 bases short, with 11 bases between. The CDR3 is 13 amino acids.

This clonotype occurred a few times. V gene TRBV5-1 combines with J gene TRBJ1-1, with 8 bases lining up with TRBD1. Trimming at V came to 4 bases and at J to 4 bases, leaving 12 bases not matched to a gene. CDR1 is SGHRS, CDR2 YFSETQ, per germline. The CDR3 sequence is 16 residues long. The CDR3 DNA is TGCGCCAGCAGCCCCCATACGACAGGGGAGGTCACTGAAGCTTTCTTT. Protein sequence: CASSPHTTGEVTEAFF.

V and J are TRBV6-5 and TRBJ2-7; the D gene is possibly TRBD1 (5 bases). Trimming shortened V by 4 bases and J by 0 bases, and 19 bases separated the two germline ends. The CDR3 totals 17 residues. Germline V lookup: CDR1 MNHEY, CDR2 SVGAGI. In DNA form, the CDR3 reads TGTGCCAGCAGTTTTCCGGGCAGGGCCGCAAGCTCCTACGAGCAGTACTTC. Its translation is CASSFPGRAASSYEQYF.

With respect to this clonotype: This may stem from a read error, because a much larger clone lies one nucleotide away. The J gene is TRBJ1-1, the V gene TRBV5-5; 7 bases agree with TRBD1. Germline V gene lookup returns CDR1 SGHKS and CDR2 YYEKEE (reference sequence). CDR3 length: 18 residues. DNA for the CDR3: TGCGCCAGCAGCTTGGTTTTGACAGGGCTGGATTTGAGCACTGAAGCTTTCTTT. Translating it yields CASSLVLTGLDLSTEAFF.

J is TRBJ2-7 and V is TRBV9; D may correspond to TRBD1 or TRBD2 (5 bases each). The DNA matches TRBJ2-1 better at its end, which makes the J call doubtful. The V gene's germline CDR1 is SGDLS and CDR2 YYNGEE. The CDR3 contains 16 residues. The CDR3 region is CASSAGGDLAYNEQFF. CDR3 sequence (DNA): TGTGCCAGCAGCGCAGGTGGGGACCTGGCCTACAATGAGCAGTTCTTC.

This clonotype was detected many times. The chain joins TRBV29-1 to TRBJ1-1; D not resolved. Trimming removed 4 bases from V and 1 base from J, with 10 bases in between. The CDR3 covers 13 residues. Germline values: CDR1 SQVTM, CDR2 ANQGSEA. The CDR3 sequence is CSVAKETNTEAFF. Written as DNA, the CDR3 is TGCAGCGTTGCGAAGGAGACGAACACTGAAGCTTTCTTT.

The sample holds many counts of this clonotype. The chain uses TRBV7-2 and TRBJ2-7; D is perhaps TRBD2 (5 bases). The V end lost 1 base, the J end lost 0 bases, and 13 bases lay between the germline ends. Germline V CDR1 and CDR2: SGHTA, FQGNSA. The CDR3 has 16 residues. The CDR3 DNA follows: TGTGCCAGCAGCTTAGGAGCGGACCCGAGCTCCTACGAGCAGTACTTC. This translates into CASSLGADPSSYEQYF.

The chain links TRBV4-3 to TRBJ1-6, with TRBD1 matching over 7 bases. Trimming removed 1 base from V and 10 bases from J; junction bases left unmatched: 7. This CDR3 comprises 15 residues. Germline CDR1 LGHNA, CDR2 YSLEER. The CDR3 DNA is TGCGCCAGCAGCCAAGGGCGCCAGGGGGACTCACCCCTCCACTTT. It is translated as CASSQGRQGDSPLHF.

The gene calls are TRBV5-6 and TRBJ1-5; D remains unclear. The CDR3 loop spans 17 amino acids. CDR1 is SGHDT and CDR2 is YYEEEE in the germline V gene. V gave up 3 bases and J gave up 2 bases, with 18 bases separating them. The CDR3 sequence is CASSSHLGKEGNQPQHF. CDR3 bases: TGTGCCAGCAGCTCCCATTTGGGGAAGGAGGGCAATCAGCCCCAGCATTTT.